This T cell receptor (beta chain) was recorded in a study of shared clonotypes between healthy human individuals (dated by TCRdb to 2019 to 2021). About the investigation overall: Two women and a few men aged 18 to 49 years were included in the cohort. Per donor, three plates each were used for CD4 naive and CD4 memory, two for CD8 naive, and one for CD8 memory. Blood TCR repertoires of five healthy adults were deeply sequenced to estimate repertoire size and the extent of clonotype sharing between individuals. To increase sequencing depth and limit assay-specific biases, different laboratories used diverse techniques to prepare libraries and sequence TCR repertoires. Per donor, leukapheresis produced somewhere between about 0.94 and 8.9 billion PBMCs.

Donors were healthy HIV-negative adults with no recently reported acute infections or vaccinations. Only Caucasian adults living in Nashville, Tennessee, USA were represented among the donors. CD4+ T cells were enriched through magnetic negative selection, after which naive cells were positively selected on CD45RA and the remaining negative fraction served as the memory subset. After blood collection by leukapheresis, PBMCs were isolated using Ficoll-Histopaque density gradient centrifugation and then cryopreserved in the vapor phase of liquid nitrogen. Analytical flow cytometry was used to check the purity and quantity of each magnetically sorted T cell population. Each sorted fraction had its genomic DNA isolated and then quantified by UV absorbance on a Nanodrop 2000c. Overall results and qualifications from the work: Sampling was restricted to blood, and TCR repertoires in tissue are likely to differ from TCR repertoires in blood. When a few donors were compared, the shared fraction of clonotypes was about 5% for naive CD4, approximately 3.5% for naive CD8, 2.3% for memory CD4, and roughly 0.43% for memory CD8. Rarefaction of sorted-subset datasets indicated incomplete sequencing despite the large sequencing depth. Compared with non-shared clonotypes, clonotypes shared by all four sorted-subset donors had higher generation probabilities. Naive subsets generally had larger estimated clonotype richness than memory subsets did. The small number of donors limited the genetic and exposure-history diversity represented. Pairwise subsampling led to the expectation that sequencing depth would affect the degree of clonotype sharing among donors.

Using the deep immunoSEQ assay, TCR CDR3 regions were amplified from genomic DNA by multiplex PCR. For each cell subset, the extracted genomic DNA was distributed evenly across all wells of several immunoSEQ 96-well plates, and each plate served as one replicate. For sorted subsets, around 200 ng genomic DNA, equal to 25,000 to 35,000 T cell genomes, was loaded into each replicate PCR. Purified libraries were quantified with a Qubit 3.0 fluorometer, sized on a Bioanalyzer 2100, and re-quantified with the KAPA Library Quantification kit. A separate single-read 150-cycle Illumina NextSeq 550 flow cell was used to sequence each immunoSEQ 96-well plate. Regarding the original processing steps: The immunoSEQ output contained only junctional sequences without quality scores, so filtering could not match that applied to full-length reads. To assign V/J genes and CDR3, sequences were annotated against IMGT germline references using PyIR, a Python wrapper for IgBLAST v1.9. Reads were filtered out if the reads had weak V/J assignments (E-value above 1e-6), no CDR3, stop codons, out-of-frame junctions, or ambiguous translated residues. A V3J clonotype was defined by an identical inferred V gene, J gene, and CDR3 amino acid sequence. To compute the percentage overlap between repertoires, the number of shared unique clonotypes was divided by the size of the smaller repertoire. Repertoire richness was assessed with RTK rarefaction, the Chao1 estimator, and Recon v2.1 estimates of unobserved clonotypes. Generation probabilities for all TCRbeta clonotypes obtained by the gDNA method from a few donors were computed using OLGA. The immuneACCESS repertoire file appears here via TCRdb, limited to in-frame rearrangements. These files lack a portion of the clones; in checked studies, under half of the deficit traces to unresolved V genes, and the cause of the others is not known. V and J calls and clone size follow that table, whereas D and trimming were derived from the DNA. Across this sample there are 2 million to 2.5 million clones, with approximately 93% seen only once. The ten top clones hold 0.35% to 0.45% of the sample.

A note on this clone: The antigen it recognizes is unknown. No base quality values were provided; no much bigger clone lies one nucleotide off.

Trimming at the junction amounts to 5 bases on V and 3 bases on J, and the germline ends lie 14 bases apart. The germline V gene gives CDR1 as SNHLY and CDR2 as FYNNEI. From its cysteine to its phenylalanine, the CDR3 spans 14 amino acids. Only the CDR3 portion is preserved as DNA: 42 bases, with reading frame beginning at the first base. This chain joins TRBV2 to TRBJ2-7, with the D call perhaps TRBD1 or TRBD2, each one matching 5 bases. The sequence came from a young man in good health. Some clones in this sample may be carry-over from other donors' samples. The sequenced sample consisted of naive CD4+ T cells from PBMCs. This sample's cell subset or site label indicates: CD45RA+ positively selected. The CDR3 region reads CASSYGAGLYEQYF. In nucleotides, the sequence is TGTGCCAGCAGTTACGGGGCTGGGCTCTACGAGCAGTACTTC.